These 4 T cell receptor beta chains were all obtained from the same sample, sequenced in a study of CD8 T cells in Susac syndrome. When the RNA was reverse transcribed, random hexamers were used with an input of roughly 0.45 to 1 ug. Each CDR3 protein gets one entry after TCRdb re-called the immunoSEQ multiplex PCR reads with MiXCR. The data contain 250,000 to 300,000 distinct CDR3 sequences, over 75% of them singletons. The specimen sequenced was CD8+ T cells from PBMCs. These receptors were obtained from a human donor with multiple sclerosis.

The gene calls are TRBV7-9 and TRBJ2-2; a weak D match, TRBD1 (6 bases). CDR1 and CDR2 from the germline V gene are SEHNR and FQNEAQ (reference sequence). Trimming left V 5 bases short and J 7 bases short, with 26 bases between. The CDR3 totals 18 residues. In nucleotides, the CDR3 is TGTGCCAGCAGCACCCCCGCTAACAGGGCCCGAATCGACGGGGAGCTGTTTTTT. This gives the protein CASSTPANRARIDGELFF.

The chain employs TRBV3-1 and TRBJ2-7; D gene unclear. V was pared by 0 bases and J by 2 bases, with 11 bases between. The CDR3 runs 15 residues. Germline V CDR1 and CDR2: LGHDT, YNNKEL (reference sequence). The CDR3 region has the DNA TGTGCCAGCAGCCAAGACCGGCTCACTACCTACGAGCAGTACTTC. This sequence encodes CASSQDRLTTYEQYF.

This clonotype appeared a few times. The chain recombines TRBV4-1 with TRBJ1-1; D is uncertain. This CDR3 has 14 amino acids. Germline CDR1 MGHRA, CDR2 YSYEKL. V lost 1 base to trimming and J lost 6 bases, with 12 bases between them. CDR3 DNA sequence: TGCGCCAGCAGCCAAGGTAGCTGGGAGTCTGAAGCTTTCTTT. It is translated as CASSQGSWESEAFF.

This clonotype was seen just once. The chain recombines TRBV30 with TRBJ2-3, with D uncertain. The CDR3 contains 12 residues. CDR1 and CDR2 from the germline V gene are GTSNPN and SVGIG (reference sequence). V lost 1 base, J lost 4 bases, and 6 bases lay in between. CDR3 sequence reads: CAWSETADTQYF. CDR3 nucleotide sequence: TGTGCCTGGAGTGAAACGGCAGATACGCAGTATTTT.